This paragraph reports one T cell receptor beta chain. CDR1 LGHDT and CDR2 YNNKEL come from the germline V gene (reference sequence). This CDR3 comprises 16 residues. The V and J ends lost 0 bases and 9 bases respectively, with 18 bases between them. Repertoires were generated with immunoSEQ multiplex PCR, while TCRdb's copy carries only in-frame clones and drops some. The data contain some 130,000 clones, around three quarters of them seen just once; the ten biggest clones take up approximately 11%. The record originates from a study of blood T cell repertoires in COVID-19. What was sequenced was peripheral blood. The sequence came from a human donor in a cohort sampled during active COVID-19. This chain uses TRBV3-1 (or the pseudogene TRBV3-2) with TRBJ2-1; D might be TRBD1 (6 bases). The CDR3 loop reads CASSQDRQGLPLEQFF. The CDR3 region has the DNA TGTGCCAGCAGCCAAGATAGGCAGGGGCTCCCACTTGAGCAGTTCTTC.